These 27 T cell receptor beta chains share one sample of origin, sequenced in a study of T cell responses to AZD1222 COVID-19 vaccine (dated by TCRdb to the early 2020s). The library was prepared using the immunoSEQ multiplex PCR assay. TCRdb mirrors the immuneACCESS table, restricted to in-frame sequences. Some clones are absent from its copies; in checked studies, under half trace to an unresolved V gene, and the reason for the others is unknown. The sample contains about 72,000 clones, 89% of them found a single time. The ten largest clones represent about 28% of the sample. In the paper's terms, the time point label means: about 28 days (+/-7) after the second vaccine dose. This specimen consisted of peripheral blood, obtained 28 days after the second AZD1222 dose. The source of these receptors is an adult who received the AZD1222 COVID-19 vaccine.

The chain links TRBV27 to TRBJ1-1; D uncertain. Trimming shortened V by 8 bases and J by 0 bases, and 13 bases separated the two germline ends. The CDR3 spans 14 residues. Germline V lookup: CDR1 MNHEY, CDR2 SMNVEV (reference sequence). CDR3 nucleotide sequence: TGTGCCAGCGGACCTTTGGGAATGAACACTGAAGCTTTCTTT. This encodes CASGPLGMNTEAFF.

The chain uses TRBV6-5 and TRBJ1-5, with TRBD1 as a possible D gene (5 bases). Trimming stripped 6 bases from V and 1 base from J, with 7 bases between. This CDR3 has 13 residues. CDR1 MNHEY and CDR2 SVGAGI come from the germline V gene. CDR3: CASSRDSNQPQHF. CDR3 nucleotide sequence: TGTGCCAGCAGCCGGGACAGCAATCAGCCCCAGCATTTT.

The V gene is TRBV25-1, the J gene TRBJ2-2; 7 bases are shared with TRBD2. Germline V gene lookup returns CDR1 MGHDK and CDR2 SYGVNS. The CDR3 is 16 amino acids. The V gene end was trimmed by 3 bases and the J gene end by 5 bases; junction bases not matched to a gene: 9. The CDR3 loop reads CASSDPAGEVTGELFF. The DNA of the CDR3 is TGTGCCAGCAGTGACCCCGCGGGAGAGGTTACCGGGGAGCTGTTTTTT.

V is TRBV7-9 and J is TRBJ1-5; D is perhaps TRBD1 (6 bases). The ends were cut back, 4 bases at V and 6 bases at J, with 10 bases in the middle. Germline V CDR1 and CDR2: SEHNR, FQNEAQ (reference sequence). This CDR3 spans 13 amino acids. The CDR3 DNA reads TGTGCCAGCAGCTCAGGGGCGGGTCAGCCCCAGCATTTT. Its translation: CASSSGAGQPQHF.

The rearrangement joins TRBV18 to TRBJ2-7; 11 nucleotides align to TRBD2. The germline gives CDR1 KGHSH, CDR2 LQKENI. V was clipped by 1 base and J by 7 bases; unmatched bases: 6. The CDR3 is 15 residues long. The CDR3 bases are TGTGCCAGCTCACCACAGGCTAGCGGGAGGCGTGAGCAGTACTTC. Translation gives CASSPQASGRREQYF.

The chain recombines TRBV7-2 with TRBJ2-7; D gene uncertain. Germline CDR1 and CDR2: SGHTA and FQGNSA. The CDR3 has 14 residues. With 1 base removed from V and 6 bases from J, the gap between germline ends came to 13 bases. The DNA of the CDR3 is TGTGCCAGCAGCTTAGGTCTGGGTCCGCGCGAGCAGTACTTC. Its protein is CASSLGLGPREQYF.

V gene TRBV9 combines with J gene TRBJ2-1, with 8 bases aligning to TRBD2. With V trimmed by 3 bases and J by 15 bases, 17 bases remained unmatched. The CDR3 sequence is 15 residues long. Germline CDR1 is SGDLS and CDR2 is YYNGEE. The CDR3 DNA reads as TGTGCCAGCAGCGCGGGCCAGCGGGAGCTCCATAGTCGGTTCTTC. This translates into CASSAGQRELHSRFF.

The CDR3 DNA reads as TGCGCCAGCAGCTTGGAGGCAGGGGGCTACGAGCAGTACTTC. This codes for CASSLEAGGYEQYF. The V gene is TRBV5-1, the J gene TRBJ2-7, with 7 positions matching TRBD1. V was pared by 0 bases and J by 3 bases, with 3 bases of the junction left unmatched. This CDR3 is built from 14 residues. Germline CDR1 is SGHRS and CDR2 is YFSETQ.

This chain joins TRBV30 and TRBJ1-1, with a possible D match to TRBD1 (5 bases). Germline CDR1 is GTSNPN and CDR2 is SVGIG (reference sequence). CDR3 length: 13 residues. Trimming removed 1 base at V and 11 bases at J, with 17 bases between. The CDR3 sequence is CAWSARMGGWAFF. In DNA, the CDR3 is TGTGCCTGGAGTGCTCGAATGGGGGGTTGGGCTTTCTTT.

The V gene is TRBV12-3 or TRBV12-4, the J gene TRBJ1-2; D is unclear. The CDR3 sequence is 11 residues long. V lost 6 bases and J 7 bases, leaving 9 bases between the germline ends. CDR3 residues: CASSRVGGYTF. The DNA for the CDR3 is TGTGCCAGCAGCCGAGTAGGTGGCTACACCTTC.

CDR3 region: CASSSIYGSYEQYF. CDR3 nucleotide sequence: TGTGCCAGCAGCTCGATCTACGGTTCCTACGAGCAGTACTTC. This chain joins TRBV11-3 and TRBJ2-7, with D uncertain. The CDR3 totals 14 residues. In germline, CDR1 is SGHNT, CDR2 YENEEA. The V end lost 4 bases, the J end lost 1 base, and 11 bases lay between the germline ends.

This clone has a single count. This chain links TRBV24-1 with TRBJ2-4; 12 bases map to TRBD1. Germline CDR1 is KGHDR and CDR2 is SFDVKD. J gave up 0 bases and V 9 bases, and 2 bases lay outside the gene matches. The length of the CDR3 is 15 residues. The DNA for the CDR3 is TGTGCCACCTGGGGACAGGGGGCAGCCAAAAACATTCAGTACTTC. The encoded protein is CATWGQGAAKNIQYF.

This chain uses TRBV3-1 (or the pseudogene TRBV3-2) with TRBJ2-5; D remains ambiguous. V lost 4 bases to trimming and J lost 3 bases, with 15 bases between them. Germline-derived CDR1 and CDR2 are LGHDT and YNNKEL (reference sequence). This CDR3 is 15 amino acids long. As DNA, the CDR3 is TGTGCCAGCAGCCCCTCCTCCGGAGTTGAAGAGACCCAGTACTTC. It specifies CASSPSSGVEETQYF.

This clone was observed a handful of times. The gene calls are TRBV12-3 or TRBV12-4 and TRBJ2-5, with TRBD2 identical over 8 bases. CDR3 size: 12 residues. The trim removed 10 bases at V and 5 bases at J, leaving 6 bases unmatched. Written as DNA, the CDR3 is TGTGCCATCTCAGCGGGAGCGGAGACCCAGTACTTC. Translated: CAISAGAETQYF.

This clone was recorded a few times. V and J are TRBV20-1 and TRBJ1-5; D is uncertain. This CDR3 comprises 12 residues. V lost 3 bases and J lost 0, with 3 bases in between. Germline V gives CDR1 DFQATT, CDR2 SNEGSKA (reference sequence). The CDR3 DNA reads as TGCAGTGCTAGTTATAGCAATCAGCCCCAGCATTTT. This translates into CSASYSNQPQHF.

CDR3 region: CASSFRGSGTGEQYF. CDR3 sequence (DNA): TGTGCCAGCTCATTCAGGGGCAGCGGCACGGGGGAGCAGTACTTC. This chain joins TRBV18 and TRBJ2-7, with a possible D match to TRBD1 (6 bases). Trimming took 5 bases from V and 7 from J, leaving 21 bases between them. The CDR3 covers 15 residues. Per germline, CDR1 KGHSH and CDR2 LQKENI.

This chain connects TRBV20-1 to TRBJ2-1, with 10 bases that match TRBD2. This CDR3 has 14 residues. Germline assignment: CDR1 DFQATT and CDR2 SNEGSKA (reference sequence). V lost 3 bases and J lost 7; bases outside the gene matches: 6. The CDR3 bases are TGCAGTGCTAGTATTCCTAGCGGGAGTAATGAGCAGTTCTTC. Encoded protein: CSASIPSGSNEQFF.

This clone has only a few counts. The rearrangement joins TRBV1 to TRBJ1-1; the tabulated D call, TRBD1, remains unverified against the DNA. TRBV1 is designated a pseudogene. The CDR3 extends over 16 amino acids. Here the CDR3 DNA reads TGCACCAGCAGCCAAGATCAAGGGCAGGGTTGGTCTGAAGCTTTCTTT. Residues: CTSSQDQGQGWSEAFF.

The rearrangement joins TRBV7-2 to TRBJ1-4; 8 bases line up with TRBD1. Germline V gene lookup returns CDR1 SGHTA and CDR2 FQGNSA. J lost 4 bases, V lost 1 base, and 8 bases had no gene match. CDR3 length: 17 residues. The CDR3 region is CASSLDGRGLSNEKLFF. DNA for the CDR3: TGTGCCAGCAGCTTAGACGGCAGGGGGCTCAGTAATGAAAAACTGTTTTTT.

J is TRBJ2-1 and V is TRBV5-1; TRBD2 matches 11 bases. The CDR3 totals 15 residues. Looked up from germline, CDR1 is SGHRS and CDR2 is YFSETQ. V lost 5 bases to trimming and J lost 10 bases; unmatched junction nucleotides: 11. The chain's CDR3 is CASSPGLAGGGEQFF. The CDR3 coding sequence is TGCGCCAGCAGTCCCGGGCTAGCGGGAGGCGGCGAGCAGTTCTTC.

The chain combines TRBV6-5 with TRBJ1-3, with D hard to call. The length of the CDR3 is 14 residues. The germline gives CDR1 MNHEY, CDR2 SVGAGI. V lost 5 bases, J lost 8 bases, and 16 bases lay in between. This chain's CDR3 is CASSTLTAGDTIYF. The DNA for the CDR3 is TGTGCCAGCAGTACCCTCACGGCGGGTGACACCATATATTTT.

The chain links TRBV7-3 to TRBJ2-1, with TRBD2 matching over 12 bases. Germline CDR1 reads SGHTA; CDR2 reads FQGTGA. The CDR3 covers 15 residues. Trimming took 6 bases from V and 7 from J; bases not matched to a gene: 7. CDR3 DNA sequence: TGTGCCAGCAGTTCGACTAGCGGGAGTTTAAATGAGCAGTTCTTC. Encoded protein: CASSSTSGSLNEQFF.

The chain uses TRBV30 and TRBJ2-5; D not resolved. The CDR3 spans 12 residues. Germline CDR1 GTSNPN, CDR2 SVGIG (reference sequence). V dropped 5 bases and J dropped 2 bases, with 9 bases sitting between them. This chain's CDR3 is CAWAWYQETQYF. The CDR3, as DNA: TGTGCCTGGGCCTGGTATCAAGAGACCCAGTACTTC.

The chain recombines TRBV6-6 with TRBJ2-2, with a weak D call TRBD2 (6 bases). Per the germline V gene, CDR1 is MNHNY and CDR2 is SVGAGI (reference sequence). The CDR3 totals 16 residues. V was trimmed by 6 bases and J by 2 bases, leaving 16 bases between them. CDR3 amino acids: CASSPTAGYNTGELFF. The CDR3 nucleotides read TGTGCCAGCAGCCCGACGGCGGGGTATAACACCGGGGAGCTGTTTTTT.

The rearrangement uses TRBV5-1 and TRBJ1-3; D ambiguous. V lost 5 bases and J lost 0, with 15 bases in between. The CDR3 has 16 amino acids. Germline CDR1 and CDR2: SGHRS and YFSETQ. The CDR3: CASREDLGYSGNTIYF. The CDR3 DNA follows: TGCGCCAGCAGAGAGGATTTGGGATACTCTGGAAACACCATATATTTT.

The sample holds one count of this clone. The V call is TRBV5-1, the J call TRBJ2-1; the D call may be TRBD1 or TRBD2 (5 bases each). Germline CDR1 and CDR2: SGHRS and YFSETQ. Trimming pared 5 bases from V and 5 bases from J, leaving 8 bases between. The CDR3 runs 12 residues. In nucleotides, the CDR3 is TGCGCCAGCAGGGTGGGGGACAATGAGCAGTTCTTC. Protein sequence: CASRVGDNEQFF.

This rearrangement joins TRBV10-3 to TRBJ2-7; 9 nucleotides align to TRBD2. V lost 4 bases to trimming and J lost 5 bases; unmatched junction nucleotides: 6. Germline V CDR1 and CDR2: ENHRY, SYGVKD. This CDR3 contains 14 residues. CDR3 amino acids: CAISGASGNHEQYF. The DNA of the CDR3 is TGTGCCATCAGTGGGGCTAGCGGGAATCACGAGCAGTACTTC.